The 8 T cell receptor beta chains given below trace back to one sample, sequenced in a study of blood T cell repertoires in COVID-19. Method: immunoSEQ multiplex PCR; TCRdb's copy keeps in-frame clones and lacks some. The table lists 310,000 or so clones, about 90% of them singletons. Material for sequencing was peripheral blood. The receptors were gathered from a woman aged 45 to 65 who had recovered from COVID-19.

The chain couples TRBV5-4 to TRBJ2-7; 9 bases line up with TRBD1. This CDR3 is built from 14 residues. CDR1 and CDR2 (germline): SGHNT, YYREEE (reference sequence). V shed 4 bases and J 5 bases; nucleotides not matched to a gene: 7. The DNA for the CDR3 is TGTGCCAGCAGCGACGGACAGGGGCGGCACGAGCAGTACTTC. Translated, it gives CASSDGQGRHEQYF.

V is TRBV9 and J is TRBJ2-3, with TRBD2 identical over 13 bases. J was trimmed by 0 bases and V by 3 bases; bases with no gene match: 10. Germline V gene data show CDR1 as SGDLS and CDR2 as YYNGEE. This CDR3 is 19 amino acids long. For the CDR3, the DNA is TGTGCCAGCAGCGGAATGAGGACTAGCGGGGGCCTCAGCACAGATACGCAGTATTTT. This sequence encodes CASSGMRTSGGLSTDTQYF.

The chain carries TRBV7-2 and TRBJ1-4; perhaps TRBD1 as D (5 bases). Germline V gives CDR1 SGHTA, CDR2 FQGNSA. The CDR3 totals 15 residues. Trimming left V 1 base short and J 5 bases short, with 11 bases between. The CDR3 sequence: CASSLERGRNEKLFF. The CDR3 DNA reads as TGTGCCAGCAGCTTAGAAAGGGGAAGGAATGAAAAACTGTTTTTT. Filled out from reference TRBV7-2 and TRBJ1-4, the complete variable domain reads GAGVSQSPSNKVTEKGKDVELRCDPISGHTALYWYRQSLGQGLEFLIYFQGNSAPDKSGLPSDRFSAERTGGSVSTLTIQRTQQEDSAVYLCASSLERGRNEKLFFGSGTQLSVL.

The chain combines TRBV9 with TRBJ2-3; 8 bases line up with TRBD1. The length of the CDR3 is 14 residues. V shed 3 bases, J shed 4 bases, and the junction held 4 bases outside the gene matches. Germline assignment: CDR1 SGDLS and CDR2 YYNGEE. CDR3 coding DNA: TGTGCCAGCAGCGAAAGACAGGGGCCAGATACGCAGTATTTT. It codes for CASSERQGPDTQYF.

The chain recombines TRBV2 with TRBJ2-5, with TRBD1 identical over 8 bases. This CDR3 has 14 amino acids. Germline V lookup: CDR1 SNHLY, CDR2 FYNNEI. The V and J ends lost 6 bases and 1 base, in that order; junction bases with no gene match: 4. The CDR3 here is CASSIDRGQETQYF. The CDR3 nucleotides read TGTGCCAGCAGCATAGACAGGGGCCAAGAGACCCAGTACTTC.

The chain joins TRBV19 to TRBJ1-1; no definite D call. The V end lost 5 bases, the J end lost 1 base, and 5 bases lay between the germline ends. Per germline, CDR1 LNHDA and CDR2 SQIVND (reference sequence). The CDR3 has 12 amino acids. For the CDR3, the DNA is TGTGCCAGTAGTTCTCGGAACACTGAAGCTTTCTTT. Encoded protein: CASSSRNTEAFF.

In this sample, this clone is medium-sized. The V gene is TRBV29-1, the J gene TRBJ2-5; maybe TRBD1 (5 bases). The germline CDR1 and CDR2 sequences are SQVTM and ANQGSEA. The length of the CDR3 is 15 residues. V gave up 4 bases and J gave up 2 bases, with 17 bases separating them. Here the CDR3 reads CSVGSPQGSQETQYF. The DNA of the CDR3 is TGCAGCGTTGGGAGTCCGCAGGGTAGTCAAGAGACCCAGTACTTC.

The CDR3 is CASSLIGRGETQYF. The CDR3 nucleotides read TGTGCCAGCAGTTTGATCGGGAGGGGAGAGACCCAGTACTTC. The V call is TRBV27, the J call TRBJ2-5; 8 nucleotides line up with TRBD2. The CDR3 sequence is 14 residues long. Germline assignment: CDR1 MNHEY and CDR2 SMNVEV (reference sequence). With V trimmed by 3 bases and J by 4 bases, 4 bases remained unmatched.